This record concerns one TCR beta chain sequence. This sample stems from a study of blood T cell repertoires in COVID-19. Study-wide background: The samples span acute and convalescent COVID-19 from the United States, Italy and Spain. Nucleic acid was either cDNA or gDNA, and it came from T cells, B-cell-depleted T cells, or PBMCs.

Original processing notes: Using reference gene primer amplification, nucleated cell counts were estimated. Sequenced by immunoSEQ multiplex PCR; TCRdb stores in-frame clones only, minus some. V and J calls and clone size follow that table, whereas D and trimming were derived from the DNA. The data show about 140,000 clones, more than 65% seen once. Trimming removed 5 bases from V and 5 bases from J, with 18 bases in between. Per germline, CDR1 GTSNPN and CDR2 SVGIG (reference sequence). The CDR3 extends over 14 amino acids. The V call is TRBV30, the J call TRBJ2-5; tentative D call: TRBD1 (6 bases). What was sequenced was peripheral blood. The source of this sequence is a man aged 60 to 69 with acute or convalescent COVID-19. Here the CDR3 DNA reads TGTGCCTGGTCCTACAGGGTCAATTTGGAGACCCAGTACTTC. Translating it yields CAWSYRVNLETQYF.